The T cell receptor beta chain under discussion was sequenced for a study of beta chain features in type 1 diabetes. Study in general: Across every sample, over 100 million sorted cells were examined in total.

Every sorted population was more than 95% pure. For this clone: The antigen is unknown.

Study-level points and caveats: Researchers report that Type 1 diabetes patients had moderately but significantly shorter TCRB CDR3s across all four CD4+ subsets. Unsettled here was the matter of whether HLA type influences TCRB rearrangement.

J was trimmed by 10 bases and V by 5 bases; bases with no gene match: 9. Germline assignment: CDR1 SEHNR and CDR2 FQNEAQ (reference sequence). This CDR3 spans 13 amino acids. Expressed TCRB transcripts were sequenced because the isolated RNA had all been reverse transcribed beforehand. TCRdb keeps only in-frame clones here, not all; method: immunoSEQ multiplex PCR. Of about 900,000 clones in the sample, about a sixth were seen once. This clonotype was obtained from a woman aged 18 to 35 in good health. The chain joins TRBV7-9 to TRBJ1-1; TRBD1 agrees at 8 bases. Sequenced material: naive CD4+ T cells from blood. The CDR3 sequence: CASSPGQGGGAFF. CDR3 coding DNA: TGTGCCAGCAGCCCCGGACAGGGAGGGGGAGCTTTCTTT.